What follows are 29 T cell receptor beta chains derived from one specimen sequenced in a study of blood T cells in healthy people across ages. The use of a sample-barcoded 5' primer and a J-beta primer mix characterized a second PCR of roughly 7 to 11 cycles. TCRdb re-derived calls from the 5' RACE reads in MiXCR, one entry per CDR3 protein. Among 850,000 to 1,300,000 distinct CDR3 sequences listed, more than 35% were seen once. Sequencing was performed on blood. The source of these receptors is a woman between 55 and 75 years old in good health.

This rearrangement joins TRBV6-2 or TRBV6-3 to TRBJ2-7, with D perhaps matching TRBD1 (7 bases). The V end lost 2 bases, the J end lost 7 bases, and 27 bases lay between the germline ends. The CDR3 length is 18 residues. CDR1 is MNHEY, CDR2 SVGEGT, per germline. The CDR3, as DNA: TGTGCCAGCAGTTACAACAGGGGCGGGACTGTCAGTCCCAATGAGCAGTACTTC. Protein: CASSYNRGGTVSPNEQYF.

This clonotype was observed a few times. The chain couples TRBV7-9 to TRBJ1-6; 11 bases are shared with TRBD1. The CDR3 consists of 15 residues. CDR1 is SEHNR and CDR2 is FQNEAQ in the germline V gene (reference sequence). The V and J ends lost 2 bases and 13 bases, in that order; junction bases with no gene match: 7. CDR3: CASSLTGTGGFPLHF. Here the CDR3 DNA reads TGTGCCAGCAGCTTAACCGGGACAGGGGGATTCCCCCTCCACTTT.

The chain links TRBV20-1 to TRBJ2-7, with D perhaps TRBD1 or TRBD2 (5 bases each). CDR3 size: 13 residues. CDR1 and CDR2 (germline): DFQATT, SNEGSKA (reference sequence). Trimming stripped 6 bases from V and 0 bases from J, with 12 bases between. The CDR3, as DNA: TGCAGTGCGAGGATCGGGGCCTCCTACGAGCAGTACTTC. Protein product: CSARIGASYEQYF.

With respect to this clonotype: It may be a read error: a sequence one base away is much more abundant. The chain joins TRBV29-1 to TRBJ2-1; D unresolved. Trimming left V 3 bases short and J 3 bases short, with 0 bases between. This CDR3 has 10 amino acids. The germline CDR1 and CDR2 sequences are SQVTM and ANQGSEA. CDR3 sequence reads: CSVDYNEQFF. The CDR3 DNA reads TGCAGCGTTGACTACAATGAGCAGTTCTTC.

This clonotype was observed a few times. The chain links TRBV20-1 to TRBJ2-3, with a tentative D call TRBD1 (5 bases). Germline loops: CDR1 DFQATT, CDR2 SNEGSKA (reference sequence). There are 14 residues in the CDR3. V gave up 0 bases and J gave up 4 bases, with 11 bases separating them. CDR3 coding DNA: TGCAGTGCTAGAGATAGGGGTCGGGCAGATACGCAGTATTTT. Its translation is CSARDRGRADTQYF.

This clonotype has ten or more counts. This chain joins TRBV20-1 and TRBJ2-4; D is possibly TRBD1 or TRBD2 (5 bases each). V was cut by 5 bases and J by 13 bases, with 15 bases left in between. CDR1 is DFQATT, CDR2 SNEGSKA, per germline (reference sequence). This CDR3 spans 11 amino acids. The CDR3 nucleotides read TGCAGTGCTCAGTCCGACGGGGCGCAGTACTTC. This gives the protein CSAQSDGAQYF.

The V call is TRBV7-9, the J call TRBJ1-4; 7 nucleotides agree with TRBD1. Germline V gene lookup returns CDR1 SEHNR and CDR2 FQNEAQ (reference sequence). Germline trimming cut 5 bases from V and 3 bases from J; bases unmatched to any gene: 6. This CDR3 spans 15 amino acids. The CDR3 reads CASSLDRVSNEKLFF. The CDR3 coding sequence is TGTGCCAGCAGCCTCGACAGGGTCTCTAATGAAAAACTGTTTTTT.

J is TRBJ2-5 and V is TRBV27, with 8 bases aligning to TRBD2. Germline values: CDR1 MNHEY, CDR2 SMNVEV (reference sequence). V lost 9 bases, J lost 11 bases, and 14 bases stayed unmatched. The CDR3 runs to 13 residues. CDR3 residues: CASSGRAHCEQYF. In DNA, the CDR3 is TGTGCCAGTTCCGGGAGGGCCCACTGTGAGCAGTACTTC.

A few counts support this clonotype. The V and J genes are TRBV5-1 and TRBJ2-6; 11 nucleotides line up with TRBD1. CDR1 is SGHRS, CDR2 YFSETQ, per germline. The CDR3 has 20 residues. V trimming: 0 bases; J trimming: 4 bases; junction bases outside the gene matches: 12. The CDR3 DNA follows: TGCGCCAGCAGCTTGGCCTCCGGACAGGGGGCGAACTTGGGGGCCAACGTCCTGACTTTC. Translated, it gives CASSLASGQGANLGANVLTF.

This clonotype was detected a few times. The chain uses TRBV27 and TRBJ2-7, with 10 positions matching TRBD1. V shed 6 bases, J shed 11 bases, and the junction held 4 bases outside the gene matches. The germline V gene has CDR1 MNHEY and CDR2 SMNVEV (reference sequence). The CDR3 has 11 residues. CDR3 loop: CASRTGGVEYF. The CDR3 DNA is TGTGCCAGCAGGACAGGGGGCGTGGAGTACTTC.

The chain uses TRBV12-3 or TRBV12-4 and TRBJ1-1; 8 positions agree with TRBD1. V was clipped by 6 bases and J by 6 bases; unmatched bases: 15. This CDR3 has 16 residues. The CDR3 reads CASRTPGGGGLAEAFF. For the CDR3, the DNA is TGTGCCAGCAGAACTCCAGGGGGCGGGGGTCTGGCTGAAGCTTTCTTT.

The V and J genes are TRBV29-1 and TRBJ1-1; D not resolved. The germline V and J ends were trimmed by 4 bases and 0 bases, with 6 bases remaining between them. Germline CDR1 and CDR2: SQVTM and ANQGSEA. The length of the CDR3 is 12 residues. This chain's CDR3 is CSVGDMNTEAFF. CDR3 DNA: TGCAGCGTTGGTGACATGAACACTGAAGCTTTCTTT.

This sequence joins TRBV27 and TRBJ2-6, with D possibly TRBD1 on 5 matching bases. Germline CDR1 reads MNHEY; CDR2 reads SMNVEV (reference sequence). The CDR3 length is 19 residues. V shed 6 bases and J shed 0 bases, with 21 bases lying between them. The CDR3 nucleotides are TGTGCCAGCAGCAGCCAAACAGGTCTACCCTGCTCTGGGGCCAACGTCCTGACTTTC. Translating it yields CASSSQTGLPCSGANVLTF.

Worth noting for this clonotype: The junction departs from the called germline gene at one end, perhaps through a read error. The chain employs TRBV27 and TRBJ2-7; TRBD2 aligns across 12 bases. The length of the CDR3 is 16 residues. Germline V gene data show CDR1 as MNHEY and CDR2 as SMNVEV (reference sequence). The DNA for the CDR3 is TGTGCCGGCAGTTATAATCGACTAGCGGGAGCCCACGAGCAGTACTTC. Translation: CAGSYNRLAGAHEQYF.

The chain has TRBV4-2 and TRBJ1-1; D is perhaps TRBD1 (6 bases). CDR3 length: 15 amino acids. Trimming pared 3 bases from V and 5 bases from J, leaving 16 bases between. Germline V gene sequence: CDR1 LGHNA, CDR2 YNFKEQ. In DNA form, the CDR3 reads TGTGCCAGCAGCCAGGCCGGAGGGGGAGGGACTGAAGCTTTCTTT. Translation: CASSQAGGGGTEAFF.

V gene TRBV3-1 combines with J gene TRBJ2-7; a weak D match, TRBD1 (5 bases). The CDR3 has 17 amino acids. V lost 4 bases and J lost 4, with 23 bases in between. Germline values: CDR1 LGHDT, CDR2 YNNKEL (reference sequence). DNA for the CDR3: TGTGCCAGCAGCCTATCCTCAGGGAAAGGTCTTTCATACGAGCAGTACTTC. This encodes CASSLSSGKGLSYEQYF.

CDR3 sequence: CSVTGGSGANVLTF. The CDR3 DNA sequence: TGCAGCGTTACAGGGGGCTCTGGGGCCAACGTCCTGACTTTC. The chain joins TRBV29-1 to TRBJ2-6; 8 bases align to TRBD1. The CDR3 runs to 14 residues. CDR1 and CDR2 (germline): SQVTM, ANQGSEA. The trim removed 5 bases at V and 0 bases at J, leaving 0 bases unmatched.

Only a few counts were recorded for this clonotype. Possible read error: a much larger clone is one base away. V is TRBV6-5 and J is TRBJ2-7; D might be TRBD1 or TRBD2, each matching 5 bases. Looked up from germline, CDR1 is MNHEY and CDR2 is SVGAGI. Trimming removed 5 bases from V and 7 bases from J, with 15 bases in between. The CDR3 contains 13 residues. The CDR3 region is CASSDGYGAEQYF. The CDR3 DNA follows: TGTGCCAGCAGTGACGGCTACGGGGCTGAGCAGTACTTC.

This clonotype has just a few counts. The V call is TRBV7-3, the J call TRBJ1-2; no definite D call. CDR1 and CDR2 (germline): SGHTA, FQGTGA. The germline V and J ends were trimmed by 1 base and 4 bases, with 13 bases remaining between them. The CDR3 spans 15 residues. CDR3: CASSLKSRSGYGYTF. As DNA, the CDR3 is TGTGCCAGCAGCTTAAAGTCGCGGTCTGGCTATGGCTACACCTTC.

The chain uses TRBV6-5 and TRBJ2-3; tentatively, D is TRBD2 (6 bases). V lost 8 bases and J lost 6, with 15 bases in between. There are 13 residues in the CDR3. Germline V lookup: CDR1 MNHEY, CDR2 SVGAGI. The CDR3 nucleotides read TGTGCCAGCGGGGGTGGAGGGCTCGATACGCAGTATTTT. It specifies CASGGGGLDTQYF.

V gene TRBV5-1 combines with J gene TRBJ1-1; 7 bases match TRBD1. V lost 0 bases and J lost 4; bases outside the gene matches: 12. This CDR3 is built from 17 residues. The V gene's germline CDR1 is SGHRS and CDR2 YFSETQ. The CDR3 spells CASSLVPGGAGFTEAFF. Here the CDR3 DNA reads TGCGCCAGCAGCTTGGTCCCAGGGGGGGCCGGATTCACTGAAGCTTTCTTT.

The chain employs TRBV7-9 and TRBJ2-3, with D possibly TRBD2 on 6 matching bases. The CDR3 is 15 amino acids. Germline CDR1 reads SEHNR; CDR2 reads FQNEAQ (reference sequence). Trimming removed 6 bases at V and 2 bases at J, with 15 bases between. The CDR3 nucleotides read TGTGCCAGCAGTCGTGCGGGGACTCTCACAGATACGCAGTATTTT. It codes for CASSRAGTLTDTQYF.

V usage is TRBV12-3 or TRBV12-4 and J usage is TRBJ1-5, with D possibly being TRBD1 (5 bases). There are 14 residues in the CDR3. Between the trimmed V and J ends, which lost 6 bases and 0 bases, there was a span of 9 bases. Here the CDR3 DNA reads TGTGCCAGCAGCCAGGACACTAGCAATCAGCCCCAGCATTTT. Its translation is CASSQDTSNQPQHF.

The genes are TRBV9 and TRBJ1-1; TRBD1 is a possible D gene (6 bases). The CDR3 consists of 14 residues. Trimming took off 4 bases at V and 0 bases at J, with 10 bases between the two ends. Germline CDR1 SGDLS, CDR2 YYNGEE. The CDR3 sequence is CASSRTALNTEAFF. CDR3 DNA: TGTGCCAGCAGCAGGACAGCCCTGAACACTGAAGCTTTCTTT.

CDR3 region: CASSTASGLYSEQFF. The DNA of the CDR3 is TGCGCCAGCAGCACCGCTAGCGGACTTTATAGCGAGCAGTTCTTC. The chain carries TRBV5-1 and TRBJ2-1; TRBD2 agrees at 7 bases. J gave up 10 bases and V 4 bases, and 14 bases lay outside the gene matches. Germline CDR1 is SGHRS and CDR2 is YFSETQ. The CDR3 consists of 15 residues.

The V call is TRBV6-6, the J call TRBJ2-7; 9 nucleotides line up with TRBD2. After removal of 3 bases from V and 5 bases from J, the junction contained 5 bases not matched to a gene. The CDR3 is 14 residues long. Germline CDR1 MNHNY, CDR2 SVGAGI (reference sequence). The CDR3 DNA reads as TGTGCCAGCAGTTATAGCGGGAGTAGCAACGAGCAGTACTTC. Its protein product is CASSYSGSSNEQYF.

Here the CDR3 reads CASGRDRSYEQYF. The CDR3 DNA reads TGTGCTAGTGGCCGCGACAGGAGCTACGAGCAGTACTTC. This chain uses TRBV12-5 with TRBJ2-7, with D possibly matching TRBD1 (6 bases). Trimming removed 6 bases at V and 3 bases at J, with 12 bases between. The CDR3 has 13 residues. Looked up from germline, CDR1 is LGHNT and CDR2 is FRNRAP.

The CDR3 region is CATSRAGNYGYTF. CDR3 nucleotide sequence: TGTGCCACCAGCAGAGCGGGAAACTATGGCTACACCTTC. The chain uses TRBV15 and TRBJ1-2; D call uncertain. With 1 base removed from V and 2 bases from J, the gap between germline ends came to 5 bases. The length of the CDR3 is 13 residues. Germline CDR1 reads LNHNV; CDR2 reads YYDKDF (reference sequence).

The rearrangement joins TRBV14 to TRBJ2-7; D ambiguous. Judging by the DNA end, TRBJ2-5 fits better; the J call may be wrong. The germline V gene encodes CDR1 SGHDN and CDR2 FVKESK. CDR3 length equals 20 residues. CDR3 nucleotide sequence: TGTGCCAGCAGCCAATTCGGGTTTATAGACGGCTCCCAATCGGAAGAGACCCAGTACTTC. Amino acid sequence: CASSQFGFIDGSQSEETQYF.